Each of the 25 T cell receptor beta chains below was sequenced from the same sample in a study of T cell responses to AZD1222 COVID-19 vaccine. Sequencing used immunoSEQ multiplex PCR; TCRdb keeps in-frame clones, though not all of them. Of about 160,000 clones listed, about nine tenths are singletons. The input for sequencing was peripheral blood, taken on day 0 of AZD1222 vaccination. Receptor source: an adult in good health.

The genes are TRBV6-4 and TRBJ2-5; weak D call: TRBD1 (6 bases). CDR1 is MRHNA and CDR2 is SNTAGT in the germline V gene. CDR3 size: 13 residues. Trimming took 8 bases from V and 4 from J, leaving 14 bases between them. For the CDR3, the DNA is TGTGCCAGCTACTACACAGGGCCAGAGACCCAGTACTTC. Its protein is CASYYTGPETQYF.

This chain links TRBV20-1 with TRBJ1-1; D ambiguous. The CDR3 extends over 11 amino acids. CDR1 DFQATT and CDR2 SNEGSKA come from the germline V gene (reference sequence). V was clipped by 3 bases and J by 8 bases, with 10 bases between them. CDR3 region: CSASRFDEAFF. The CDR3 region has the DNA TGCAGTGCTAGTAGGTTTGACGAAGCTTTCTTT.

V and J are TRBV5-6 and TRBJ1-5, with unresolved D. This CDR3 region has 15 residues. Germline V gene sequence: CDR1 SGHDT, CDR2 YYEEEE. Trimming removed 2 bases at V and 5 bases at J, with 14 bases between. The CDR3 is CASSLPGDGHQPQHF. Written as DNA, the CDR3 is TGTGCCAGCAGCTTACCCGGTGATGGCCATCAGCCCCAGCATTTT.

This rearrangement joins TRBV30 to TRBJ1-5, with 10 bases matching TRBD1. Unmatched junction bases numbered 3, after V lost 3 bases and J lost 4 bases. The germline V gene has CDR1 GTSNPN and CDR2 SVGIG (reference sequence). The CDR3 consists of 14 residues. The CDR3 here is CAWSPGQGNQPQHF. The CDR3 coding sequence is TGTGCCTGGAGCCCGGGACAGGGGAATCAGCCCCAGCATTTT.

This rearrangement joins TRBV2 to TRBJ2-2; 9 bases match TRBD2. With V trimmed by 7 bases and J by 4 bases, 4 bases remained unmatched. The CDR3 totals 14 residues. Germline V gene data show CDR1 as SNHLY and CDR2 as FYNNEI. The CDR3 DNA reads TGTGCCAGCATTATGCGGGGGGGCACCGGGGAGCTGTTTTTT. Translated, it gives CASIMRGGTGELFF. The whole variable domain, filled in from reference TRBV2 and TRBJ2-2, reads EPEVTQTPSHQVTQMGQEVILRCVPISNHLYFYWYRQILGQKVEFLVSFYNNEISEKSEIFDDQFSVERPDGSNFTLKIRSTKLEDSAMYFCASIMRGGTGELFFGEGSRLTVL.

The V gene is TRBV24-1, the J gene TRBJ1-3; weak D call: TRBD1 (6 bases). The ends were cut back, 2 bases at V and 8 bases at J, with 12 bases in the middle. This CDR3 is 14 amino acids long. The germline V gene encodes CDR1 KGHDR and CDR2 SFDVKD. CDR3 DNA sequence: TGTGCCACCAGTGATTCCCAGGGGACACACACCATATATTTT. Its protein is CATSDSQGTHTIYF.

The genes are TRBV30 and TRBJ2-7; 7 nucleotides agree with TRBD2. This CDR3 comprises 11 residues. Trimming removed 4 bases from V and 3 bases from J; junction bases left unmatched: 0. CDR1 GTSNPN and CDR2 SVGIG come from the germline V gene (reference sequence). In DNA, the CDR3 is TGTGCCTGGACTAGCGGCTACGAGCAGTACTTC. This codes for CAWTSGYEQYF.

This rearrangement joins TRBV7-7 to TRBJ1-3; D gene ambiguous. The CDR3 length is 15 residues. Trimming removed 2 bases from V and 0 bases from J, with 8 bases in between. Per the germline V gene, CDR1 is SSHAT and CDR2 is FNYEAQ (reference sequence). CDR3 amino acids: CASSLRPTSGNTIYF. CDR3 in DNA: TGTGCCAGCAGCTTAAGGCCGACCTCTGGAAACACCATATATTTT. The full variable domain, its missing parts supplied by reference TRBV7-7 and TRBJ1-3, is GAGVSQSPRYKVTKRGQDVTLRCDPISSHATLYWYQQALGQGPEFLTYFNYEAQPDKSGLPSDRFSAERPEGSISTLTIQRTEQRDSAMYRCASSLRPTSGNTIYFGEGSWLTVV.

V is TRBV28 and J is TRBJ1-1; D not certain. Trimming left V 2 bases short and J 10 bases short, with 8 bases between. The CDR3 spans 11 residues. The germline V gene has CDR1 MDHEN and CDR2 SYDVKM. The CDR3 sequence is CASSLSRGAFF. The CDR3 DNA reads as TGTGCCAGCAGTTTAAGCCGGGGAGCTTTCTTT.

The rearrangement links TRBV15 to TRBJ1-1; no clear D gene. Trimming left V 0 bases short and J 8 bases short, with 10 bases between. This CDR3 spans 13 amino acids. Germline CDR1 and CDR2: LNHNV and YYDKDF (reference sequence). CDR3 residues: CATSRDLGVEAFF. For the CDR3, the DNA is TGTGCCACCAGCAGAGATCTAGGAGTAGAAGCTTTCTTT.

This chain links TRBV19 with TRBJ2-1; 9 bases map to TRBD2. The CDR3 totals 18 residues. Germline-derived CDR1 and CDR2 are LNHDA and SQIVND (reference sequence). V gave up 7 bases and J gave up 9 bases; unmatched junction bases: 22. CDR3 in amino acids: CASTDAPKISGSQAEQFF. CDR3 DNA sequence: TGTGCCAGTACGGACGCCCCAAAAATTAGCGGGAGTCAGGCTGAGCAGTTCTTC.

The rearrangement links TRBV29-1 to TRBJ1-5, with D maybe TRBD1 (6 bases). Trimming pared 6 bases from V and 5 bases from J, leaving 11 bases between. Germline values: CDR1 SQVTM, CDR2 ANQGSEA. The length of the CDR3 is 12 residues. The CDR3 bases are TGCAGCGTGGGACACCGGGATCAGCCCCAGCATTTT. Protein sequence: CSVGHRDQPQHF.

The chain recombines TRBV6-4 with TRBJ1-3; TRBD1 is a possible D gene (5 bases). Germline CDR1 and CDR2: MRHNA and SNTAGT. There are 16 residues in the CDR3. Between the trimmed V and J ends, which lost 4 bases and 0 bases, there was a span of 13 bases. The CDR3 sequence: CASSGRDGNSGNTIYF. Written as DNA, the CDR3 is TGTGCCAGCAGTGGCCGGGACGGGAACTCTGGAAACACCATATATTTT.

This clone was seen a single time. The chain is built from TRBV6-5 and TRBJ1-6; no clear D. This CDR3 has 14 amino acids. V was shortened by 6 bases and J by 11 bases, with 17 bases between the two germline ends. Looked up from germline, CDR1 is MNHEY and CDR2 is SVGAGI. The CDR3 DNA follows: TGTGCCAGCAGCCCGGACGGGCTTTTGCCACCCCTCCACTTT. Amino acid sequence: CASSPDGLLPPLHF.

This chain connects TRBV5-4 to TRBJ2-7; D gene unclear. Deletions cut 4 bases from V and 4 bases from J, with 12 bases between. This CDR3 has 13 amino acids. Germline CDR1 and CDR2: SGHNT and YYREEE (reference sequence). The chain's CDR3 is CASSGLKGYEQYF. CDR3 coding DNA: TGTGCCAGCAGCGGATTAAAAGGATACGAGCAGTACTTC. Combining the CDR3 with reference TRBV5-4 and TRBJ2-7 gives the whole variable domain ETGVTQSPTHLIKTRGQQVTLRCSSQSGHNTVSWYQQALGQGPQFIFQYYREEENGRGNFPPRFSGLQFPNYSSELNVNALELDDSALYLCASSGLKGYEQYFGPGTRLTVT.

This clone has only one observation. The V and J genes are TRBV6-1 and TRBJ1-5; D not resolved. The CDR3 runs 16 residues. CDR1 is MNHNS, CDR2 SASEGT, per germline. V was shortened by 4 bases and J by 5 bases, with 18 bases between the two germline ends. The CDR3: CASSVYKTANHQPQHF. For the CDR3, the DNA is TGTGCCAGCAGTGTATATAAGACGGCAAACCATCAGCCCCAGCATTTT.

This chain joins TRBV27 and TRBJ1-2; 12 bases align to TRBD1. In germline, CDR1 is MNHEY, CDR2 SMNVEV (reference sequence). There are 15 residues in the CDR3. J was trimmed by 3 bases and V by 4 bases; bases with no gene match: 3. The CDR3 DNA follows: TGTGCCAGCAGTTACGGGACAGGGGGCCACTATGGCTACACCTTC. This translates into CASSYGTGGHYGYTF.

The chain joins TRBV24-1 to TRBJ2-7, with a weak D call TRBD1 (5 bases). The CDR3 loop spans 11 amino acids. In germline, CDR1 is KGHDR, CDR2 SFDVKD. The V gene lost 6 bases and the J gene lost 5 bases, with 7 bases spanning the gap. The CDR3 DNA follows: TGTGCCACCAGTCAGGGCAACGAGCAGTACTTC. It is translated as CATSQGNEQYF.

The chain is built from TRBV27 and TRBJ1-5, with 8 bases that match TRBD1. Germline V gene data show CDR1 as MNHEY and CDR2 as SMNVEV (reference sequence). CDR3 size: 17 residues. The V and J ends lost 4 bases and 4 bases, in that order; junction bases with no gene match: 12. The CDR3 reads CASSSITGTGLNQPQHF. The CDR3 DNA reads TGTGCCAGCAGTTCAATAACCGGGACAGGCCTAAATCAGCCCCAGCATTTT.

V usage is TRBV28 and J usage is TRBJ1-1; D not resolved. Germline-derived CDR1 and CDR2 are MDHEN and SYDVKM. V was cut by 6 bases and J by 4 bases, with 15 bases left in between. The CDR3 consists of 14 residues. The CDR3 region has the DNA TGTGCCAGCAGCTGGAGAAACCGAGGCACTGAAGCTTTCTTT. Protein: CASSWRNRGTEAFF. The variable domain in full, completed from reference TRBV28 and TRBJ1-1, reads DVKVTQSSRYLVKRTGEKVFLECVQDMDHENMFWYRQDPGLGLRLIYFSYDVKMKEKGDIPEGYSVSREKKERFSLILESASTNQTSMYLCASSWRNRGTEAFFGQGTRLTVV.

The chain links TRBV9 to TRBJ1-1; D gene unclear. The CDR3 is made up of 15 amino acids. The germline gives CDR1 SGDLS, CDR2 YYNGEE. The ends were cut back, 4 bases at V and 0 bases at J, with 13 bases in the middle. The CDR3 loop is CASSPRGQLNTEAFF. DNA of the CDR3: TGTGCCAGCAGCCCCAGAGGGCAGCTGAACACTGAAGCTTTCTTT. Using reference TRBV9 and TRBJ1-1 for the parts outside the CDR3, the full variable domain is DSGVTQTPKHLITATGQRVTLRCSPRSGDLSVYWYQQSLDQGLQFLIQYYNGEERAKGNILERFSAQQFPDLHSELNLSSLELGDSALYFCASSPRGQLNTEAFFGQGTRLTVV.

The chain links TRBV7-8 to TRBJ2-1, with 7 nucleotides matching TRBD2. The V gene's germline CDR1 is SGHVS and CDR2 FQNEAQ. V lost 1 base to trimming and J lost 0 bases; unmatched junction nucleotides: 9. The CDR3 has 18 amino acids. CDR3 in DNA: TGTGCCAGCAGCTTAGTAGCCGGGGGGTGGAGCTCCTACAATGAGCAGTTCTTC. It translates to CASSLVAGGWSSYNEQFF. Combining the CDR3 with reference TRBV7-8 and TRBJ2-1 gives the whole variable domain GAGVSQSPRYKVAKRGQDVALRCDPISGHVSLFWYQQALGQGPEFLTYFQNEAQLDKSGLPSDRFFAERPEGSVSTLKIQRTQQEDSAVYLCASSLVAGGWSSYNEQFFGPGTRLTVL.

The rearrangement uses TRBV7-2 and TRBJ2-1, with TRBD1 matching over 11 bases. This CDR3 has 17 residues. V shed 3 bases, J shed 7 bases, and the junction held 11 bases outside the gene matches. CDR1 SGHTA and CDR2 FQGNSA come from the germline V gene. The CDR3 is CASSFTSGTGGRNEQFF. As DNA, the CDR3 is TGTGCCAGCAGCTTTACTTCCGGGACAGGGGGTCGGAATGAGCAGTTCTTC.

The chain combines TRBV10-3 with TRBJ2-7; D is unresolved. Trimming left V 6 bases short and J 3 bases short, with 12 bases between. The CDR3 covers 13 residues. Germline V gives CDR1 ENHRY, CDR2 SYGVKD. The CDR3: CAIRLDASYEQYF. DNA for the CDR3: TGTGCCATCAGACTGGACGCAAGCTACGAGCAGTACTTC.

The chain joins TRBV3-1 (or the pseudogene TRBV3-2) to TRBJ1-3, with 10 bases aligning to TRBD1. The V gene end was trimmed by 4 bases and the J gene end by 6 bases; junction bases not matched to a gene: 6. The CDR3 length is 15 residues. Germline CDR1 and CDR2: LGHDT and YNNKEL (reference sequence). The CDR3 sequence is CASSLRDRGENTIYF. CDR3 nucleotides: TGTGCCAGCAGCCTCCGGGACAGGGGAGAAAACACCATATATTTT.